A single sample is the source of the 24 T cell receptor beta chains below, sequenced in a study of blood T cell repertoires in COVID-19. Using immunoSEQ multiplex PCR, the repertoire was profiled, and TCRdb retains in-frame clones only, with some absent. The sample comprises around 200,000 clones, approximately 90% of which are singletons, and 1.2% rests with the top ten. The sequencing input was PBMCs or T cells enriched from blood (not recorded which). These TCRs come from a man under 40 who had recovered from COVID-19.

This chain uses TRBV19 with TRBJ1-1; 7 positions match TRBD1. This CDR3 region has 14 residues. Trimming cost V 4 bases and J 3 bases; bases outside gene matches: 5. Per the germline V gene, CDR1 is LNHDA and CDR2 is SQIVND (reference sequence). The CDR3 is CASSTRGWDTEAFF. Written as DNA, the CDR3 is TGTGCCAGTAGTACCAGGGGGTGGGACACTGAAGCTTTCTTT.

The table lists this clone with a few counts. The chain employs TRBV28 and TRBJ1-1; 10 nucleotides match TRBD1. Germline CDR1 reads MDHEN; CDR2 reads SYDVKM. The CDR3 loop spans 15 amino acids. Trimming cost V 6 bases and J 4 bases; bases outside gene matches: 8. DNA for the CDR3: TGTGCCAGCAGCTCCGGGACAGGGGCAGTCACTGAAGCTTTCTTT. Protein product: CASSSGTGAVTEAFF.

The chain couples TRBV5-1 to TRBJ2-5, with 8 positions matching TRBD2. The germline gives CDR1 SGHRS, CDR2 YFSETQ. This CDR3 comprises 14 residues. V was clipped by 1 base and J by 2 bases; unmatched bases: 1. CDR3 protein: CASSLRGGQETQYF. Written as DNA, the CDR3 is TGCGCCAGCAGCTTGCGGGGGGGGCAAGAGACCCAGTACTTC.

CDR3 region: CAISESRGGFGNQPQHF. The CDR3 nucleotides are TGTGCCATCAGTGAGTCTAGGGGGGGTTTTGGGAATCAGCCCCAGCATTTT. The chain carries TRBV10-3 and TRBJ1-5; D possibly corresponds to TRBD1 (6 bases). V was shortened by 0 bases and J by 4 bases, with 16 bases between the two germline ends. The CDR3 totals 17 residues. Germline assignment: CDR1 ENHRY and CDR2 SYGVKD.

The rearrangement joins TRBV20-1 to TRBJ2-7; 9 bases map to TRBD2. The CDR3 covers 16 residues. CDR1 and CDR2 from the germline V gene are DFQATT and SNEGSKA (reference sequence). Trimming took 3 bases from V and 0 from J; bases not matched to a gene: 9. Written as DNA, the CDR3 is TGCAGTGCTAGTACCAGCGGGAGGACAAGCTCCTACGAGCAGTACTTC. Translation: CSASTSGRTSSYEQYF.

The J gene is TRBJ1-6, the V gene TRBV6-1; 9 bases are a match to TRBD1. Germline V CDR1 and CDR2: MNHNS, SASEGT. CDR3 length: 16 amino acids. V shed 2 bases and J 10 bases; nucleotides not matched to a gene: 9. This chain's CDR3 is CASSEIDRGFGSPLHF. The CDR3 DNA reads TGTGCCAGCAGTGAAATAGACAGGGGGTTCGGATCACCCCTCCACTTT.

This chain uses TRBV11-3 with TRBJ2-5, with TRBD1 as a possible D gene (6 bases). The CDR3 totals 15 residues. V dropped 5 bases and J dropped 0 bases, with 13 bases sitting between them. Germline CDR1 is SGHNT and CDR2 is YENEEA. This CDR3 is CASSQGTNYQETQYF. CDR3 in DNA: TGTGCCAGCAGCCAGGGGACCAACTACCAAGAGACCCAGTACTTC.

The CDR3: CASSLGTGYYEQYF. Here the CDR3 DNA reads TGTGCCAGCAGCTTAGGGACAGGCTACTACGAGCAGTACTTC. The rearrangement joins TRBV5-8 to TRBJ2-7; 8 bases agree with TRBD1. V was clipped by 2 bases and J by 3 bases; unmatched bases: 4. CDR3 size: 14 residues. Germline V gives CDR1 SGHTS, CDR2 YDEGEE.

The rearrangement uses TRBV21-1 and TRBJ1-1; the table's D call, TRBD1, has no DNA check behind it. TRBV21-1 is annotated as a pseudogene. The CDR3 sequence is 13 residues long. The DNA of the CDR3 is TGTGCCAGCAGCAGGGGACATCAGATGGGGGCTTTCTTT. Its protein is CASSRGHQMGAFF.

This chain connects TRBV7-9 to TRBJ1-2; the D is unclear. The V end lost 5 bases, the J end lost 3 bases, and 13 bases lay between the germline ends. This CDR3 has 14 residues. Germline CDR1 and CDR2: SEHNR and FQNEAQ (reference sequence). The CDR3 region has the DNA TGTGCCAGCAGCCCCACGGGGTTCGACTATGGCTACACCTTC. Amino acids: CASSPTGFDYGYTF. The whole variable domain, filled in from reference TRBV7-9 and TRBJ1-2, reads DTGVSQNPRHKITKRGQNVTFRCDPISEHNRLYWYRQTLGQGPEFLTYFQNEAQLEKSRLLSDRFSAERPKGSFSTLEIQRTEQGDSAMYLCASSPTGFDYGYTFGSGTRLTVV.

V usage is TRBV7-2 and J usage is TRBJ1-2; 7 bases align to TRBD1. Germline values: CDR1 SGHTA, CDR2 FQGNSA. The CDR3 has 15 amino acids. The junction had 9 bases not matched to a gene; V was cut back by 0 bases and J by 8 bases. CDR3 in DNA: TGTGCCAGCAGCTTAGCACCGACAGGGATTTTAGGCTACACCTTC. Translated: CASSLAPTGILGYTF.

This clone was seen only once. This sequence joins TRBV7-2 and TRBJ1-5; TRBD1 might be the D (6 bases). This CDR3 comprises 15 residues. The V gene's germline CDR1 is SGHTA and CDR2 FQGNSA. V lost 2 bases and J lost 4, with 12 bases in between. This CDR3 reads CASSLFSQGNQPQHF. In DNA, the CDR3 is TGTGCCAGCAGCTTATTCAGCCAGGGGAATCAGCCCCAGCATTTT.

The sample holds a few counts of this clone. This sequence joins TRBV13 and TRBJ2-5; weak D call: TRBD2 (5 bases). This CDR3 contains 14 residues. With 0 bases removed from V and 1 base from J, the gap between germline ends came to 6 bases. The V gene's germline CDR1 is PRHDT and CDR2 FYEKMQ (reference sequence). The CDR3 reads CASSLGDFQETQYF. Written as DNA, the CDR3 is TGTGCCAGCAGCTTAGGGGACTTCCAAGAGACCCAGTACTTC. Looking up the rest from reference TRBV13 and TRBJ2-5 gives the full variable domain: AAGVIQSPRHLIKEKRETATLKCYPIPRHDTVYWYQQGPGQDPQFLISFYEKMQSDKGSIPDRFSAQQFSDYHSELNMSSLELGDSALYFCASSLGDFQETQYFGPGTRLLVL.

The count of this clone is one. The chain carries TRBV27 and TRBJ2-1, with 8 bases aligning to TRBD2. The CDR3 has 17 amino acids. Per the germline V gene, CDR1 is MNHEY and CDR2 is SMNVEV (reference sequence). V was clipped by 1 base and J by 9 bases; unmatched bases: 14. CDR3 in DNA: TGTGCCAGCAGTTTATGGGCTGAGGGGCGGGAGGTTGCTGAGCAGTTCTTC. Translation: CASSLWAEGREVAEQFF.

This clone showed up just a few times. The rearrangement uses TRBV20-1 and TRBJ1-5, with D uncertain. The CDR3 is made up of 15 amino acids. V was shortened by 3 bases and J by 2 bases, with 14 bases between the two germline ends. Germline CDR1 DFQATT, CDR2 SNEGSKA (reference sequence). The CDR3 coding sequence is TGCAGTGCTAGTTCATTGCGGGTTGGCAATCAGCCCCAGCATTTT. Translation: CSASSLRVGNQPQHF.

The chain has TRBV30 and TRBJ2-7; TRBD2 agrees at 8 bases. Trimming took 7 bases from V and 0 from J; bases not matched to a gene: 5. From germline, CDR1 is GTSNPN and CDR2 SVGIG (reference sequence). CDR3 length: 13 residues. CDR3 in DNA: TGTGCCTCAACGGGGGGGCTCTCCTACGAGCAGTACTTC. Protein sequence: CASTGGLSYEQYF.

The chain uses TRBV12-3 or TRBV12-4 and TRBJ2-2, with D tentatively TRBD2 (5 bases). V dropped 5 bases and J dropped 8 bases, with 6 bases sitting between them. The CDR3 extends over 11 amino acids. Written as DNA, the CDR3 is TGTGCCAGCAGTAGCGGAGGGGAGCTGTTTTTT. It is translated as CASSSGGELFF.

This chain connects TRBV18 to TRBJ1-4; D is undetermined. The germline CDR1 and CDR2 sequences are KGHSH and LQKENI. CDR3 length: 14 residues. Trimming pared 4 bases from V and 8 bases from J, leaving 14 bases between. The CDR3 coding sequence is TGTGCCAGCTCACGTATAAGCGGAGAGGAAAAACTGTTTTTT. This encodes CASSRISGEEKLFF.

The chain couples TRBV28 to TRBJ2-3, with 10 bases fitting TRBD2. V shed 6 bases, J shed 6 bases, and the junction held 12 bases outside the gene matches. This CDR3 has 16 amino acids. Germline-derived CDR1 and CDR2 are MDHEN and SYDVKM. The CDR3 loop is CASSRTSGTMRDTQYF. The CDR3 nucleotides are TGTGCCAGCAGCCGGACTAGCGGCACTATGAGGGATACGCAGTATTTT.

This clone was seen just once. The J gene is TRBJ2-6, the V gene TRBV19; D gene uncertain. CDR1 LNHDA and CDR2 SQIVND come from the germline V gene (reference sequence). V was trimmed by 4 bases and J by 2 bases, leaving 9 bases between them. This CDR3 is 15 amino acids long. The CDR3 DNA is TGTGCCAGTAGTAGGGCACCTGCTGGGGCCAACGTCCTGACTTTC. Translating it yields CASSRAPAGANVLTF.

The chain couples TRBV6-5 to TRBJ1-1; 7 bases map to TRBD1. The trim removed 6 bases at V and 7 bases at J, leaving 11 bases unmatched. Per the germline V gene, CDR1 is MNHEY and CDR2 is SVGAGI. The CDR3 has 14 residues. In DNA form, the CDR3 reads TGTGCCAGCAGCTCGTCCGAGGGACAGTTTGAAGCTTTCTTT. Translation gives CASSSSEGQFEAFF.

The V and J genes are TRBV6-5 and TRBJ2-7; D might be TRBD2 (5 bases). This CDR3 region has 11 residues. Germline-derived CDR1 and CDR2 are MNHEY and SVGAGI. Trimming left V 8 bases short and J 5 bases short, with 10 bases between. CDR3 amino acids: CASRDSDEQYF. In DNA, the CDR3 is TGTGCCAGCCGGGATTCCGACGAGCAGTACTTC.

The gene calls are TRBV18 and TRBJ1-1; 8 bases are a match to TRBD1. Germline CDR1 KGHSH, CDR2 LQKENI. J gave up 4 bases and V 4 bases, and 8 bases lay outside the gene matches. CDR3 length: 15 amino acids. CDR3 sequence: CASSRTGTVLTEAFF. The CDR3 DNA reads TGTGCCAGCTCACGGACAGGGACGGTGCTCACTGAAGCTTTCTTT.

This chain uses TRBV19 with TRBJ2-7; 10 bases line up with TRBD2. J gave up 5 bases and V 3 bases, and 4 bases lay outside the gene matches. Germline values: CDR1 LNHDA, CDR2 SQIVND (reference sequence). The CDR3 runs 14 residues. The CDR3 protein is CASSILAGVNEQYF. CDR3 DNA: TGTGCCAGTAGTATCCTAGCGGGGGTGAACGAGCAGTACTTC.